This is a list of T cell receptor beta chains from one sample in a study of T cell repertoires in cytomegalovirus infection. TCRdb re-derived calls from the reads in MiXCR, one entry per CDR3 protein. The profile shows more than 400,000 distinct CDR3 sequences, about 26% of them singletons. The source material was PBMCs. The receptors originated from a human donor in good health (CMV status not recorded). Some clones in this sample may be carry-over from other donors' samples. Both conserved end residues are part of each CDR3. The order of the fields is clone size, V gene, D gene, J gene, CDR3 DNA, CDR3 protein. D genes are given only for firm matches. The size of a clone is reported for some rows only, either as once, few or many, or as a class for expanded clones.

clone_size: NA
v_call: TRBV5-1
d_call: NA
j_call: TRBJ2-1
cdr3_nt: TGCGCCAGCAGCCCTCGGGGAGGGGGTTACAATGAGCAGTTCTTC
cdr3_aa: CASSPRGGGYNEQFF

clone_size: few
v_call: TRBV12-3/TRBV12-4
d_call: TRBD1
j_call: TRBJ1-4
cdr3_nt: TGTGCCAGCAGTCCAAGGACAGGGTGGGCTGAAAAACTGTTTTTT
cdr3_aa: CASSPRTGWAEKLFF

clone_size: few
v_call: TRBV6-5
d_call: NA
j_call: TRBJ2-7
cdr3_nt: TGTGCCAGCAGTTACTCCGGGATCCCCTACGAGCAGTACTTC
cdr3_aa: CASSYSGIPYEQYF

clone_size: few
v_call: TRBV19
d_call: NA
j_call: TRBJ2-1
cdr3_nt: TGTGCCAGTAGTGCGACAGGTGCCCATGAGCAGTTCTTC
cdr3_aa: CASSATGAHEQFF

clone_size: NA
v_call: TRBV7-3
d_call: NA
j_call: TRBJ2-7
cdr3_nt: TGTGCCAGCAGCTTAGCCCAGGGGAGGAACGAGCAGTACTTC
cdr3_aa: CASSLAQGRNEQYF

clone_size: few
v_call: TRBV3-1
d_call: NA
j_call: TRBJ2-7
cdr3_nt: TGTGCCAGCAGCCAGGGGGTCCACGAGCAGTACTTC
cdr3_aa: CASSQGVHEQYF

clone_size: many
v_call: TRBV7-8
d_call: NA
j_call: TRBJ2-3
cdr3_nt: TGTGCCAGCAGCTACCCCGAGGCCGAGCACATAGATACGCAGTATTTT
cdr3_aa: CASSYPEAEHIDTQYF

clone_size: many
v_call: TRBV6-2/TRBV6-3
d_call: TRBD2
j_call: TRBJ2-7
cdr3_nt: TGTGCCAGCAGGCTAACCGGGACTAGCGGGAACGAGCAGTACTTC
cdr3_aa: CASRLTGTSGNEQYF

clone_size: NA
v_call: TRBV20-1
d_call: TRBD1
j_call: TRBJ2-7
cdr3_nt: TGCAGTGCTAGGCCGGGACAGGGGGTCTACGAGCAGTACTTC
cdr3_aa: CSARPGQGVYEQYF

clone_size: NA
v_call: TRBV3-1
d_call: TRBD2
j_call: TRBJ2-1
cdr3_nt: TGTGCCAGCAGCCAAGACCGCGGACTAGCGGGGTGGGGTAGCTCCTACAATGAGCAGTTCTTC
cdr3_aa: CASSQDRGLAGWGSSYNEQFF

clone_size: NA
v_call: TRBV7-4
d_call: NA
j_call: TRBJ2-4
cdr3_nt: TGTGCCAGCACCCCAAAAGCCAAAAACATTCAGTACTTC
cdr3_aa: CASTPKAKNIQYF

clone_size: NA
v_call: TRBV7-6
d_call: NA
j_call: TRBJ2-2
cdr3_nt: TGTGGCTGTGGGGGAGAGGACACCGGGGAGCTGTTTTTT
cdr3_aa: CGCGGEDTGELFF

clone_size: NA
v_call: TRBV29-1
d_call: NA
j_call: TRBJ1-2
cdr3_nt: TGCAGCGTGACGTTGGGGGGCTACTATGGCTACACCTTC
cdr3_aa: CSVTLGGYYGYTF

clone_size: few
v_call: TRBV28
d_call: TRBD1
j_call: TRBJ2-5
cdr3_nt: TGTGCCAGCAGTTCCGGGACAGGGGTTGAGACCCAGTACTTC
cdr3_aa: CASSSGTGVETQYF

clone_size: NA
v_call: TRBV5-1
d_call: TRBD2
j_call: TRBJ2-5
cdr3_nt: TGCGCCAGCAGCTCGGGGGGGTTGACGGGCGGAGAGACCCAGTACTTC
cdr3_aa: CASSSGGLTGGETQYF

clone_size: few
v_call: TRBV6-2/TRBV6-3
d_call: TRBD2
j_call: TRBJ2-1
cdr3_nt: TGTGCCAGCACAAAGGGACTAGCGTACGGTGAGCAGTTCTTC
cdr3_aa: CASTKGLAYGEQFF

clone_size: once
v_call: TRBV29-1
d_call: NA
j_call: TRBJ1-4
cdr3_nt: TGCAGCGTTGCCGTCCACGAAGGGGAAAAACTGTTTTTT
cdr3_aa: CSVAVHEGEKLFF

clone_size: few
v_call: TRBV29-1
d_call: TRBD1
j_call: TRBJ1-1
cdr3_nt: TGCAGCGTTGAGACAGGGTCGAACACTGAAGCTTTCTTT
cdr3_aa: CSVETGSNTEAFF

clone_size: many
v_call: TRBV7-2
d_call: NA
j_call: TRBJ2-5
cdr3_nt: TGTGCCAGCAGCTTCCAGGGGAGAGAGACCCAGTACTTC
cdr3_aa: CASSFQGRETQYF

clone_size: many
v_call: TRBV7-6
d_call: TRBD1
j_call: TRBJ2-3
cdr3_nt: TGTGCCAGCAGCTTGGGACAGGGGAAAGATACGCAGTATTTT
cdr3_aa: CASSLGQGKDTQYF

clone_size: NA
v_call: TRBV19
d_call: NA
j_call: TRBJ2-2
cdr3_nt: TGTGCCAGTACCACCCGGGGGAACACCGGGGAGCTGTTTTTT
cdr3_aa: CASTTRGNTGELFF

clone_size: few
v_call: TRBV10-3
d_call: TRBD2
j_call: TRBJ2-3
cdr3_nt: TGTGCCATCACCCGGGGAGGGACAGATACGCAGTATTTT
cdr3_aa: CAITRGGTDTQYF

clone_size: NA
v_call: TRBV12-5
d_call: NA
j_call: TRBJ1-1
cdr3_nt: TGTGCTAGTGGGGGGGACACATTGAACACTGAAGCTTTCTTT
cdr3_aa: CASGGDTLNTEAFF

clone_size: few
v_call: TRBV2
d_call: TRBD2
j_call: TRBJ2-1
cdr3_nt: TGTGCCAGCAGTGTCGCTTTCGGGACTAGAAACAATGAGCAGTTCTTC
cdr3_aa: CASSVAFGTRNNEQFF

clone_size: NA
v_call: TRBV5-1
d_call: NA
j_call: TRBJ2-1
cdr3_nt: TGCGCCAGCAGCTTGGACGCCAGGCCCAATGAGCAGTTCTTC
cdr3_aa: CASSLDARPNEQFF

clone_size: few
v_call: TRBV6-5
d_call: NA
j_call: TRBJ1-1
cdr3_nt: TGTGCCAGCAGTTACGATGGGACTTCTTACAATGAAGCTTTCTTT
cdr3_aa: CASSYDGTSYNEAFF

clone_size: NA
v_call: TRBV25-1
d_call: NA
j_call: TRBJ1-2
cdr3_nt: TGTGCCAGCGGCCAGACAGGTGGCTACACCTTC
cdr3_aa: CASGQTGGYTF

clone_size: NA
v_call: TRBV7-2
d_call: TRBD1
j_call: TRBJ1-5
cdr3_nt: TGTGCCAGCAGCCCGGACAGGTTCTCCTCTAGCAATCAGCCCCAGCATTTT
cdr3_aa: CASSPDRFSSSNQPQHF

clone_size: NA
v_call: TRBV6-5
d_call: NA
j_call: TRBJ2-2
cdr3_nt: TGTGCCAGCAAGCGGGTTAACACCGGGGAGCTGTTTTTT
cdr3_aa: CASKRVNTGELFF

clone_size: NA
v_call: TRBV15
d_call: NA
j_call: TRBJ1-4
cdr3_nt: TGTGCCACCAGCAGAGATCCGTACGGTAATGAAAAACTGTTTTTT
cdr3_aa: CATSRDPYGNEKLFF

clone_size: once
v_call: TRBV6-2/TRBV6-3
d_call: TRBD2
j_call: TRBJ2-7
cdr3_nt: TGTGCCAGCTTCGGGACTATCAAGGTCTACGAGCAGTACTTC
cdr3_aa: CASFGTIKVYEQYF

clone_size: NA
v_call: TRBV12-3/TRBV12-4
d_call: TRBD2
j_call: TRBJ2-2
cdr3_nt: TGTGCCAACAGTTTAGCGAAGAGCGGGAGAAGGCTGTTTTTT
cdr3_aa: CANSLAKSGRRLFF

clone_size: many
v_call: TRBV7-2
d_call: NA
j_call: TRBJ2-1
cdr3_nt: TGTGCCAGCAGCTTAGTCGTGGGAGGCCTCTCCTACAATGAGCAGTTCTTC
cdr3_aa: CASSLVVGGLSYNEQFF

clone_size: few
v_call: TRBV7-9
d_call: NA
j_call: TRBJ2-3
cdr3_nt: TGTGCCAGCAGCTTAGCGCTGGGGGTCACAGATACGCAGTATTTT
cdr3_aa: CASSLALGVTDTQYF

clone_size: many
v_call: TRBV7-8
d_call: NA
j_call: TRBJ2-3
cdr3_nt: TGTGCCAGCAGCCCGACCCCAGATACGCAGTATTTT
cdr3_aa: CASSPTPDTQYF

clone_size: NA
v_call: TRBV27
d_call: TRBD1
j_call: TRBJ1-2
cdr3_nt: TGTGCCAGCAGTTCCACAGGGGGGGCATATGGCTACACCTTC
cdr3_aa: CASSSTGGAYGYTF

clone_size: many
v_call: TRBV7-8
d_call: NA
j_call: TRBJ2-3
cdr3_nt: TGTGCCAGCAGCGCCGCGAGCACAGATACGCAGTATTTT
cdr3_aa: CASSAASTDTQYF

clone_size: NA
v_call: TRBV11-2
d_call: NA
j_call: TRBJ2-1
cdr3_nt: TGTGCCAGCAGCCCCTTCGGGGATGAGCAGTTCTTC
cdr3_aa: CASSPFGDEQFF

clone_size: NA
v_call: TRBV7-6
d_call: TRBD1
j_call: TRBJ2-1
cdr3_nt: TGTGCCAGCAGCCTCGCCGGGACAGTCGACAATGAGCAGTTCTTC
cdr3_aa: CASSLAGTVDNEQFF

clone_size: NA
v_call: TRBV4-1
d_call: NA
j_call: TRBJ2-3
cdr3_nt: TGCGCCAGCAGCCAAGCGCTATCCACAGATACGCAGTATTTT
cdr3_aa: CASSQALSTDTQYF

clone_size: NA
v_call: TRBV7-9
d_call: TRBD1
j_call: TRBJ2-3
cdr3_nt: TGTGCCAGTGTCACAGGGGGCGCAGGAGATACGCAGTATTTT
cdr3_aa: CASVTGGAGDTQYF

clone_size: many
v_call: TRBV6-5
d_call: NA
j_call: TRBJ1-3
cdr3_nt: TGTGCCAGCAGTCCAGGGGCTTACTCTGGAAACACCATATATTTT
cdr3_aa: CASSPGAYSGNTIYF

clone_size: NA
v_call: TRBV6-2/TRBV6-3
d_call: NA
j_call: TRBJ2-1
cdr3_nt: TGTGCCAGCAGTTATTATGGCAATGAGCAGTTCTTC
cdr3_aa: CASSYYGNEQFF

clone_size: NA
v_call: TRBV12-3/TRBV12-4
d_call: TRBD2
j_call: TRBJ2-1
cdr3_nt: TGTGCCAGCAGTCACGGGACTAGGGACAATGAGCAGTTCTTC
cdr3_aa: CASSHGTRDNEQFF

clone_size: few
v_call: TRBV19
d_call: NA
j_call: TRBJ1-2
cdr3_nt: TGTGCCAGTAGTACCCAGGACGGACCGAACTATGGCTACACCTTC
cdr3_aa: CASSTQDGPNYGYTF